Reported below is one T cell receptor beta chain. Antigen: not known. Arm-PCR with iRepertoire HTBI primers amplified the CDR3 regions for these TCR beta libraries. A single record per CDR3 protein comes from TCRdb applying MiXCR to the multiplex PCR reads. The repertoire consists of 400,000 or so distinct CDR3 sequences, with roughly 20% occurring once and the leading ten covering less than 25%. These data originate in a study of regulatory T cells in long-lasting Graves disease. General observations from the study: Among persistent patients, a larger number of public clonotypes were shared (around 2,700) than among newly diagnosed patients (just over 950).

Trimming shortened V by 9 bases and J by 7 bases, and 15 bases separated the two germline ends. Germline V CDR1 and CDR2: SGHTA, FQGNSA. The CDR3 is 13 residues long. Time point: persistent/refractory GD, antithyroid drugs over 5 years with positive TRAb. The TCR library was made from RNA extracted from PBMCs. The specimen was peripheral blood mononuclear cells (PBMCs), collected when the disease was refractory, from a patient treated with antithyroid drugs. This clonotype was obtained from a female donor with Graves disease. The chain carries TRBV7-2 and TRBJ2-2; D gene uncertain. CDR3 residues: CASCVVSIGELFF. CDR3 nucleotides: TGTGCCAGTTGTGTAGTTAGTATCGGGGAGCTGTTTTTT.